Below, 27 T cell receptor beta chains from the same sample are listed, as sequenced in a study of beta chain features in type 1 diabetes. Every isolated RNA sample was fully reverse transcribed, so sequencing captured expressed TCRB transcripts. TCRdb's copy holds only in-frame clones and misses some; the assay was immunoSEQ multiplex PCR. The sample has under 350,000 clones; 8% are singletons. Sequences were obtained from central memory CD4+ T cells from blood. These receptors originate from a woman under 30 in good health.

This clone was seen only a few times. This chain links TRBV9 with TRBJ2-5, with TRBD2 matching 10 bases. The CDR3 totals 16 residues. V shed 2 bases and J 2 bases; nucleotides not matched to a gene: 6. Per the germline V gene, CDR1 is SGDLS and CDR2 is YYNGEE. CDR3 nucleotide sequence: TGTGCCAGCAGCGTCCAACAGACTAGCGGGCAAGAGACCCAGTACTTC. It codes for CASSVQQTSGQETQYF.

This clone was seen ten or more times. An end of the junction does not agree with germline; a read error may underlie this. The chain has TRBV7-9 and TRBJ2-1, with 7 positions matching TRBD2. Germline V gene data show CDR1 as SEHNR and CDR2 as FQNEAQ (reference sequence). The CDR3 contains 11 residues. The CDR3, as DNA: TGTGCCAGCAGCCAGCAGCGGGATACGCTCTTC. It codes for CASSQQRDTLF.

This clone was seen a handful of times. V and J are TRBV29-1 and TRBJ2-1; D possibly matches TRBD1 or TRBD2 (5 bases each). Germline loops: CDR1 SQVTM, CDR2 ANQGSEA. This CDR3 region has 11 residues. With 6 bases removed from V and 15 bases from J, the gap between germline ends came to 18 bases. Here the CDR3 reads CSVGTYRHLFF. Written as DNA, the CDR3 is TGCAGCGTCGGGACCTACAGACATCTGTTCTTC.

The V call is TRBV15, the J call TRBJ2-5; either TRBD1 or TRBD2 may supply D (5 bases each). CDR1 LNHNV and CDR2 YYDKDF come from the germline V gene (reference sequence). V was cut by 2 bases and J by 10 bases, with 11 bases left in between. The CDR3 loop spans 12 amino acids. The CDR3 nucleotides are TGTGCCACCAGCAGAAGGTGGGACGGCCAGTACTTC. It translates to CATSRRWDGQYF.

In this sample, this clone turned up a few times. V gene TRBV18 combines with J gene TRBJ2-7; 10 nucleotides match TRBD1. The V gene end was trimmed by 8 bases and the J gene end by 3 bases; junction bases not matched to a gene: 7. The CDR3 is 14 residues long. The germline gives CDR1 KGHSH, CDR2 LQKENI. The chain's CDR3 is CASVPGTGVYEQYF. DNA for the CDR3: TGTGCCAGCGTACCCGGGACAGGGGTCTACGAGCAGTACTTC.

This clone was seen more than once but under ten times. The V gene is TRBV7-2, the J gene TRBJ2-5, with D possibly being TRBD2 (5 bases). V gave up 1 base and J gave up 5 bases, with 14 bases separating them. CDR3 length: 15 residues. Germline V lookup: CDR1 SGHTA, CDR2 FQGNSA. CDR3 protein: CASSLVPGMWETQYF. CDR3 sequence (DNA): TGTGCCAGCAGCTTAGTCCCCGGGATGTGGGAGACCCAGTACTTC. Supplemented by reference TRBV7-2 and TRBJ2-5, the full variable domain reads GAGVSQSPSNKVTEKGKDVELRCDPISGHTALYWYRQSLGQGLEFLIYFQGNSAPDKSGLPSDRFSAERTGGSVSTLTIQRTQQEDSAVYLCASSLVPGMWETQYFGPGTRLLVL.

Ten or more counts support this clone. The chain carries TRBV19 and TRBJ2-3, with 11 bases aligning to TRBD1. The CDR3 runs to 14 residues. The V segment lost 5 bases and the J segment 4 bases; nucleotides outside the gene matches: 2. Germline CDR1 LNHDA, CDR2 SQIVND (reference sequence). The CDR3 DNA is TGTGCCAGTAGTCTGGGACAGGGGGCAGATACGCAGTATTTT. Its translation is CASSLGQGADTQYF.

This clone came up a few times. This chain connects TRBV9 to TRBJ2-7, with 8 nucleotides matching TRBD2. Trimming cost V 4 bases and J 2 bases; bases outside gene matches: 11. This CDR3 region has 16 residues. Per the germline V gene, CDR1 is SGDLS and CDR2 is YYNGEE. CDR3 loop: CASSPRSGGQAYEQYF. The CDR3 region has the DNA TGTGCCAGCAGCCCCCGCAGCGGGGGCCAAGCCTACGAGCAGTACTTC.

The chain joins TRBV6-6 to TRBJ2-1, with D perhaps TRBD2 (6 bases). The V end was cut by 6 bases, the J end by 0 bases, with 12 bases between. This CDR3 spans 15 amino acids. CDR1 and CDR2 from the germline V gene are MNHNY and SVGAGI (reference sequence). The CDR3 loop reads CASSRDWASYNEQFF. The CDR3 DNA is TGTGCCAGCAGCCGGGACTGGGCCTCCTACAATGAGCAGTTCTTC.

The chain has TRBV4-3 and TRBJ1-2; D unresolved. There are 16 residues in the CDR3. V was shortened by 0 bases and J by 4 bases, with 15 bases between the two germline ends. Germline V gives CDR1 LGHNA, CDR2 YSLEER. CDR3 amino acids: CASSQEIHRGSYGYTF. The CDR3, as DNA: TGCGCCAGCAGCCAAGAAATCCACCGTGGAAGCTATGGCTACACCTTC.

The chain employs TRBV11-1 and TRBJ1-2; possible D gene TRBD1, 5 bases. The germline V and J ends were trimmed by 5 bases and 5 bases, with 15 bases remaining between them. There are 14 residues in the CDR3. Germline assignment: CDR1 SGHAT and CDR2 FQDESV (reference sequence). The CDR3 protein is CASSPNAGPYGYTF. The CDR3, as DNA: TGTGCCAGCAGCCCTAACGCAGGGCCATATGGCTACACCTTC. The full variable domain, with the rest looked up from reference TRBV11-1 and TRBJ1-2, is EAEVAQSPRYKITEKSQAVAFWCDPISGHATLYWYRQILGQGPELLVQFQDESVVDDSQLPKDRFSAERLKGVDSTLKIQPAELGDSAMYLCASSPNAGPYGYTFGSGTRLTVV.

The V call is TRBV6-5, the J call TRBJ2-1; D might be TRBD2 (5 bases). The V end lost 0 bases, the J end lost 12 bases, and 12 bases lay between the germline ends. The germline V gene has CDR1 MNHEY and CDR2 SVGAGI. CDR3 size: 13 residues. In DNA form, the CDR3 reads TGTGCCAGCAGTTACTCCCAATTTGGAGGGCAGTTCTTC. As protein: CASSYSQFGGQFF.

This clone was counted ten times or more. The rearrangement links TRBV13 to TRBJ2-3, with D possibly matching TRBD2 (6 bases). The V gene's germline CDR1 is PRHDT and CDR2 FYEKMQ (reference sequence). V was cut by 3 bases and J by 0 bases, with 13 bases left in between. This CDR3 comprises 16 residues. The CDR3 protein is CASSFHSGTSTDTQYF. DNA of the CDR3: TGTGCCAGCAGCTTTCATTCAGGGACTAGCACAGATACGCAGTATTTT.

In its sample, this clone was seen a few times. The V call is TRBV29-1, the J call TRBJ2-1; tentatively, D is TRBD2 (6 bases). CDR1 and CDR2 (germline): SQVTM, ANQGSEA. V was cut by 4 bases and J by 6 bases, with 16 bases left in between. CDR3 size: 14 residues. Here the CDR3 DNA reads TGCAGCGTTGGTAAGGGAGGTATGGGCAATGAGCAGTTCTTC. It codes for CSVGKGGMGNEQFF.

The chain has TRBV5-1 and TRBJ2-3; 8 positions agree with TRBD1. The CDR3 is 14 amino acids. Germline V lookup: CDR1 SGHRS, CDR2 YFSETQ. V dropped 0 bases and J dropped 7; count of bases not matched to a gene: 4. The CDR3 is CASSLGDRQNTQYF. The CDR3 nucleotides are TGCGCCAGCAGCTTGGGGGACAGGCAAAATACGCAGTATTTT.

This clone was detected only a few times. This chain connects TRBV10-2 to TRBJ1-1; D unclear. From germline, CDR1 is WSHSY and CDR2 SAAADI. Trimming removed 0 bases at V and 2 bases at J, with 4 bases between. The CDR3 contains 13 residues. The CDR3 DNA sequence: TGCGCCAGCAGTGAGTCCGGAAACACTGAAGCTTTCTTT. It translates to CASSESGNTEAFF.

This clone was counted ten times or more. The chain combines TRBV2 with TRBJ2-1; unclear D gene. The CDR3 covers 12 residues. In germline, CDR1 is SNHLY, CDR2 FYNNEI. Trimming cost V 6 bases and J 9 bases, with 12 bases left between them. The CDR3 bases are TGTGCCAGCAGCTCCGACACCGGTGAGCAGTTCTTC. This translates into CASSSDTGEQFF.

This clone was seen a handful of times. The chain recombines TRBV28 with TRBJ1-2; D not certain. Trimming left V 1 base short and J 7 bases short, with 10 bases between. Germline assignment: CDR1 MDHEN and CDR2 SYDVKM. The CDR3 has 13 residues. The CDR3 here is CASSLLGSGGYTF. CDR3 nucleotide sequence: TGTGCCAGCAGTTTATTAGGGTCGGGTGGCTACACCTTC.

The chain uses TRBV30 and TRBJ1-5, with TRBD1 identical over 9 bases. The V gene end was trimmed by 8 bases and the J gene end by 6 bases; junction bases not matched to a gene: 5. Germline V gives CDR1 GTSNPN, CDR2 SVGIG (reference sequence). The CDR3 runs 12 residues. The CDR3 DNA sequence: TGTGCCAGCACAGGGGGCCGTCAGCCCCAGCATTTT. Protein: CASTGGRQPQHF.

This clone has ten or more counts. Different DNA sequences within this sample yield the same CDR3. V usage is TRBV30 and J usage is TRBJ2-1; weak D call: TRBD2 (5 bases). The CDR3 is 11 amino acids. Trimming left V 5 bases short and J 7 bases short, with 9 bases between. Germline V gene sequence: CDR1 GTSNPN, CDR2 SVGIG (reference sequence). CDR3 amino acids: CAWGGGNEQFF. Here the CDR3 DNA reads TGTGCCTGGGGAGGTGGGAATGAGCAGTTCTTC.

The chain carries TRBV18 and TRBJ1-1; D remains ambiguous. Germline V CDR1 and CDR2: KGHSH, LQKENI. The CDR3 is 15 amino acids. Deletions cut 0 bases from V and 1 base from J, with 9 bases between. DNA of the CDR3: TGTGCCAGCTCACCACCGAGCCGACCGAACACTGAAGCTTTCTTT. The encoded protein is CASSPPSRPNTEAFF.

There are many counts of this clone. The chain joins TRBV14 to TRBJ2-7; 12 bases line up with TRBD2. The ends lost 1 base at V and 2 bases at J; junction bases unmatched: 12. The CDR3 totals 19 residues. CDR1 is SGHDN and CDR2 is FVKESK in the germline V gene. The CDR3 nucleotides are TGTGCCAGCAGCCAAGCGTCCCGTACTAGCGGGAGGAGGACCTACGAGCAGTACTTC. Its protein is CASSQASRTSGRRTYEQYF.

The chain uses TRBV6-5 and TRBJ2-4, with D possibly TRBD2 on 6 matching bases. Looked up from germline, CDR1 is MNHEY and CDR2 is SVGAGI. Trimming pared 8 bases from V and 7 bases from J, leaving 18 bases between. This CDR3 region has 14 residues. The DNA of the CDR3 is TGTGCCAGCTCGGAGGGAGCCTTCAGGAACATTCAGTACTTC. Its protein is CASSEGAFRNIQYF.

This clone turned up a few times. The chain links TRBV28 to TRBJ1-2, with D tentatively TRBD1 (5 bases). Trimming removed 4 bases from V and 0 bases from J, with 12 bases in between. CDR1 is MDHEN, CDR2 SYDVKM, per germline. The CDR3 extends over 15 amino acids. CDR3 region: CASSSTGQTNYGYTF. The CDR3 nucleotides are TGTGCCAGCAGTTCAACAGGCCAAACTAACTATGGCTACACCTTC.

The chain recombines TRBV10-3 with TRBJ1-2, with D perhaps TRBD1 (6 bases). This CDR3 has 14 amino acids. V was clipped by 8 bases and J by 4 bases, with 17 bases between them. The germline gives CDR1 ENHRY, CDR2 SYGVKD. This chain's CDR3 is CAISEDSEVYGYTF. For the CDR3, the DNA is TGTGCCATCTCTGAGGACAGCGAAGTCTATGGCTACACCTTC.

This clone was counted many times. V usage is TRBV28 and J usage is TRBJ2-2; a weak D match, TRBD1 (6 bases). Trimming stripped 6 bases from V and 4 bases from J, with 12 bases between. Germline values: CDR1 MDHEN, CDR2 SYDVKM. CDR3 length: 14 residues. The CDR3 DNA reads as TGTGCCAGCAGAACTCAGGGGTCCACCGGGGAGCTGTTTTTT. Amino acids: CASRTQGSTGELFF.

This clone has more than one count but fewer than ten. The CDR3 DNA reads as TGTGCCAGCTCACCCTTCGGGGGGGATGTAGGCGAGCAGTACTTC. It encodes CASSPFGGDVGEQYF. This chain connects TRBV18 to TRBJ2-7; 8 nucleotides align to TRBD2. Germline CDR1 is KGHSH and CDR2 is LQKENI. V lost 3 bases and J lost 6; bases outside the gene matches: 10. CDR3 length equals 15 residues.